This T cell receptor (beta chain) was captured in a study of cytomegalovirus exposure and HLA in healthy donors. Study-level results: Most of the CMV-associated TCR beta chains (in a later analysis) appeared to be HLA-restricted. A later analysis linked some 18,000 TCR beta sequences to HLA alleles at 0.05 false discovery rate. As was reported, the classifier diagnosed cytomegalovirus status with high specificity and sensitivity. In a later analysis, across HLA loci, associated TCR counts were highest for DRB1, lowest for HLA-C.

In regard to this clone: Antigen unknown.

CDR3 length: 15 residues. V dropped 5 bases and J dropped 4 bases, with 16 bases sitting between them. CDR1 and CDR2 from the germline V gene are MNHNS and SASEGT. 13 Jbeta primers and 60 Vbeta primers were used for the PCR. Assay used: immunoSEQ multiplex PCR; TCRdb lists only in-frame clones, some missing. Of some 170,000 clones listed, approximately 80% are singletons. The source is a woman aged 18-29 years in good health and CMV-seropositive. This chain uses TRBV6-1 with TRBJ2-3; D possibly corresponds to TRBD1 (6 bases). Sequencing used PBMCs. The CDR3 nucleotides read TGTGCCAGCAGTTTGGACAGAGCTCGGGCAGATACGCAGTATTTT. It specifies CASSLDRARADTQYF.